This is a list of T cell receptor beta chains from one sample in a study of blood T cell repertoires in COVID-19. Produced via immunoSEQ multiplex PCR; TCRdb's table is partial and in-frame only. The data contain some 170,000 clones, less than 90% of them singletons. The sequenced sample consisted of PBMCs or T cells enriched from blood (not recorded which). Every receptor here comes from a human donor with acute COVID-19. The donor label of this sample is uncertain. Each CDR3 is given with its conserved first and last residue. A D gene is named only where the DNA matches it firmly. Not every row has a clone size; where given, it reads once, few, many or a size class.

J gene: TRBJ1-4
D gene: .
clone size: .
V gene: TRBV2
CDR3 protein: CARERDRKLFF
CDR3 DNA: TGTGCCAGGGAGCGGGATCGTAAACTGTTTTTT

J gene: TRBJ2-2
D gene: .
clone size: .
V gene: TRBV5-4
CDR3 protein: CASNSNTGELFF
CDR3 DNA: TGTGCCAGCAACTCGAACACCGGGGAGCTGTTTTTT

J gene: TRBJ2-1
D gene: TRBD2
clone size: .
V gene: TRBV7-3
CDR3 protein: CASSSLAGGPEEQFF
CDR3 DNA: TGTGCCAGCAGCTCCTTAGCGGGGGGGCCGGAAGAGCAGTTCTTC

J gene: TRBJ1-1
D gene: TRBD1
clone size: .
V gene: TRBV18
CDR3 protein: CASSRDRGRDTEAFF
CDR3 DNA: TGTGCCAGCTCACGGGACAGGGGGCGCGACACTGAAGCTTTCTTT

J gene: TRBJ2-2
D gene: .
clone size: .
V gene: TRBV18
CDR3 protein: CASSPGGAGELFF
CDR3 DNA: TGTGCCAGCTCACCAGGAGGGGCCGGGGAGCTGTTTTTT

J gene: TRBJ2-5
D gene: .
clone size: .
V gene: TRBV11-2
CDR3 protein: CASSSLQGEETQYF
CDR3 DNA: TGTGCCAGCAGCTCGCTACAGGGAGAAGAGACCCAGTACTTC

J gene: TRBJ2-4
D gene: .
clone size: .
V gene: TRBV18
CDR3 protein: CASSPQGGNIQYF
CDR3 DNA: TGTGCCAGCTCACCACAAGGGGGAAACATTCAGTACTTC

J gene: TRBJ2-3
D gene: .
clone size: .
V gene: TRBV29-1
CDR3 protein: CSVEDGGFSTDTQYF
CDR3 DNA: TGCAGCGTTGAAGATGGAGGGTTTAGCACAGATACGCAGTATTTT

J gene: TRBJ1-4
D gene: .
clone size: .
V gene: TRBV27
CDR3 protein: CASSLFGGDEKLFF
CDR3 DNA: TGTGCCAGCAGTTTATTTGGGGGGGATGAAAAACTGTTTTTT

J gene: TRBJ2-7
D gene: TRBD2
clone size: .
V gene: TRBV27
CDR3 protein: CASSLFGGNTYEQYF
CDR3 DNA: TGTGCCAGCAGTTTATTCGGGGGGAACACCTACGAGCAGTACTTC

J gene: TRBJ2-5
D gene: TRBD1
clone size: .
V gene: TRBV3-1/TRBV3-2
CDR3 protein: CASSQTGPETQYF
CDR3 DNA: TGTGCCAGCAGCCAGACAGGGCCAGAGACCCAGTACTTC

J gene: TRBJ1-6
D gene: .
clone size: once
V gene: TRBV19
CDR3 protein: CASRGRADSPLHF
CDR3 DNA: TGTGCCTCCCGGGGGAGGGCAGACTCACCCCTCCACTTT

J gene: TRBJ2-5
D gene: .
clone size: many
V gene: TRBV14
CDR3 protein: CASSQGLGGQETQYF
CDR3 DNA: TGTGCCAGCAGCCAAGGACTGGGGGGTCAAGAGACCCAGTACTTC

J gene: TRBJ2-7
D gene: TRBD2
clone size: .
V gene: TRBV7-9
CDR3 protein: CASSFGLAVYEQYF
CDR3 DNA: TGTGCCAGCAGTTTTGGACTAGCGGTCTACGAGCAGTACTTC

J gene: TRBJ1-1
D gene: .
clone size: once
V gene: TRBV5-4
CDR3 protein: CASREQGRDTEAFF
CDR3 DNA: TGTGCCAGCAGGGAACAGGGACGAGACACTGAAGCTTTCTTT

J gene: TRBJ2-3
D gene: TRBD2
clone size: few
V gene: TRBV5-4
CDR3 protein: CASSLSGTSGDTQYF
CDR3 DNA: TGTGCCAGCAGCTTATCCGGGACTAGCGGTGATACGCAGTATTTT

J gene: TRBJ2-1
D gene: .
clone size: once
V gene: TRBV19
CDR3 protein: CASSNEDNEQFF
CDR3 DNA: TGTGCCAGTAGTAACGAGGACAATGAGCAGTTCTTC

J gene: TRBJ1-2
D gene: .
clone size: .
V gene: TRBV5-6
CDR3 protein: CASSLGGGGYGYTF
CDR3 DNA: TGTGCCAGCAGCTTGGGCGGGGGTGGATATGGCTACACCTTC

J gene: TRBJ2-7
D gene: TRBD1
clone size: .
V gene: TRBV7-3
CDR3 protein: CASSLGTPGQGYEQYF
CDR3 DNA: TGTGCCAGCAGCTTAGGGACCCCGGGACAGGGATACGAGCAGTACTTC

J gene: TRBJ1-6
D gene: .
clone size: .
V gene: TRBV14
CDR3 protein: CASSQSYSYNSPLHF
CDR3 DNA: TGTGCCAGCAGCCAGTCCTACTCCTATAATTCACCCCTCCACTTT

J gene: TRBJ1-1
D gene: TRBD1
clone size: .
V gene: TRBV6-5
CDR3 protein: CASSSWTGGATEAFF
CDR3 DNA: TGTGCCAGCAGTTCCTGGACAGGGGGGGCCACTGAAGCTTTCTTT

J gene: TRBJ1-1
D gene: TRBD1
clone size: .
V gene: TRBV12-3/TRBV12-4
CDR3 protein: CASSLGTGQQAFF
CDR3 DNA: TGTGCCAGCAGTTTGGGGACAGGGCAACAAGCTTTCTTT

J gene: TRBJ2-7
D gene: .
clone size: .
V gene: TRBV11-2
CDR3 protein: CASSLRQKLVGEQYF
CDR3 DNA: TGTGCCAGCAGCTTAAGACAGAAACTTGTGGGCGAGCAGTACTTC

J gene: TRBJ2-7
D gene: TRBD1
clone size: .
V gene: TRBV30
CDR3 protein: CAWRRPGTGAREQYF
CDR3 DNA: TGTGCCTGGAGACGACCCGGGACAGGGGCTCGGGAGCAGTACTTC

J gene: TRBJ2-1
D gene: TRBD2
clone size: .
V gene: TRBV30
CDR3 protein: CAWSWTSGGYNEQFF
CDR3 DNA: TGTGCCTGGAGTTGGACTAGCGGGGGGTACAATGAGCAGTTCTTC

J gene: TRBJ2-3
D gene: TRBD2
clone size: .
V gene: TRBV11-1
CDR3 protein: CASSSRRGGGDTQYF
CDR3 DNA: TGTGCCAGCAGCTCTCGGCGGGGGGGAGGAGATACGCAGTATTTT

J gene: TRBJ2-2
D gene: TRBD2
clone size: .
V gene: TRBV3-1/TRBV3-2
CDR3 protein: CASSRPTSGGTGELFF
CDR3 DNA: TGTGCCAGCAGCCGACCCACTAGCGGGGGCACCGGGGAGCTGTTTTTT

J gene: TRBJ1-1
D gene: .
clone size: few
V gene: TRBV5-1
CDR3 protein: CASSPPGLRTEAFF
CDR3 DNA: TGCGCCAGCAGTCCCCCGGGTTTAAGGACTGAAGCTTTCTTT

J gene: TRBJ1-2
D gene: .
clone size: .
V gene: TRBV20-1
CDR3 protein: CSASLLYGYTF
CDR3 DNA: TGCAGTGCTAGTCTCCTTTATGGCTACACCTTC

J gene: TRBJ2-7
D gene: .
clone size: .
V gene: TRBV6-5
CDR3 protein: CASGRDNSYEQYF
CDR3 DNA: TGTGCCAGCGGGAGAGACAACTCCTACGAGCAGTACTTC

J gene: TRBJ2-1
D gene: TRBD2
clone size: .
V gene: TRBV5-1
CDR3 protein: CASSQGLRNEQFF
CDR3 DNA: TGCGCCAGCAGCCAGGGACTAAGGAATGAGCAGTTCTTC

J gene: TRBJ2-7
D gene: .
clone size: .
V gene: TRBV30
CDR3 protein: CAWSVLGTGSYEQYF
CDR3 DNA: TGTGCCTGGAGTGTACTGGGAACAGGCTCCTACGAGCAGTACTTC

J gene: TRBJ1-1
D gene: .
clone size: .
V gene: TRBV30
CDR3 protein: CAWSGSGWTEAFF
CDR3 DNA: TGTGCCTGGAGTGGCAGCGGATGGACTGAAGCTTTCTTT

J gene: TRBJ1-1
D gene: .
clone size: .
V gene: TRBV7-2
CDR3 protein: CASSLPSGTEAFF
CDR3 DNA: TGTGCCAGCAGCTTACCTTCAGGGACTGAAGCTTTCTTT

J gene: TRBJ1-6
D gene: .
clone size: .
V gene: TRBV29-1
CDR3 protein: CSVGPDSPLHF
CDR3 DNA: TGCAGCGTTGGTCCTGATTCACCCCTCCACTTT

J gene: TRBJ1-5
D gene: .
clone size: .
V gene: TRBV10-3
CDR3 protein: CAISEAGNDNQPQHF
CDR3 DNA: TGTGCCATCAGTGAAGCAGGGAACGACAATCAGCCCCAGCATTTT

J gene: TRBJ2-3
D gene: .
clone size: .
V gene: TRBV7-8
CDR3 protein: CASSLRRSTDTQYF
CDR3 DNA: TGTGCCAGCAGCTTACGGAGGAGCACAGATACGCAGTATTTT

J gene: TRBJ1-1
D gene: TRBD1
clone size: .
V gene: TRBV24-1
CDR3 protein: CATSGTGETSYTEAFF
CDR3 DNA: TGTGCCACCAGTGGTACAGGGGAGACAAGTTACACTGAAGCTTTCTTT

J gene: TRBJ1-3
D gene: .
clone size: .
V gene: TRBV12-3/TRBV12-4
CDR3 protein: CASSLGAGNTIYF
CDR3 DNA: TGTGCCAGCAGTTTAGGGGCGGGAAACACCATATATTTT

J gene: TRBJ2-2
D gene: .
clone size: .
V gene: TRBV30
CDR3 protein: CAWSPGGRPTGELFF
CDR3 DNA: TGTGCCTGGAGTCCGGGGGGCCGCCCCACCGGGGAGCTGTTTTTT

J gene: TRBJ2-7
D gene: .
clone size: .
V gene: TRBV9
CDR3 protein: CASSVGEFEWGSYEQYF
CDR3 DNA: TGTGCCAGCAGCGTAGGGGAGTTCGAGTGGGGTTCCTACGAGCAGTACTTC

J gene: TRBJ2-7
D gene: .
clone size: .
V gene: TRBV29-1
CDR3 protein: CSVEGQGGYEQYF
CDR3 DNA: TGCAGCGTTGAAGGGCAGGGTGGCTACGAGCAGTACTTC

J gene: TRBJ2-5
D gene: TRBD1
clone size: .
V gene: TRBV2
CDR3 protein: CASSAGQGGWETQYF
CDR3 DNA: TGTGCCAGCAGTGCTGGACAGGGAGGTTGGGAGACCCAGTACTTC

J gene: TRBJ1-3
D gene: .
clone size: .
V gene: TRBV9
CDR3 protein: CASSVEPGFPTIYF
CDR3 DNA: TGTGCCAGCAGCGTAGAACCCGGGTTCCCCACCATATATTTT

J gene: TRBJ1-1
D gene: .
clone size: .
V gene: TRBV4-1
CDR3 protein: CASSQGAEMNTEAFF
CDR3 DNA: TGCGCCAGCAGCCAAGGGGCCGAAATGAACACTGAAGCTTTCTTT

J gene: TRBJ2-7
D gene: .
clone size: once
V gene: TRBV18
CDR3 protein: CASSPSLLDNSYEQYF
CDR3 DNA: TGTGCCAGCTCACCAAGTCTTCTTGACAATTCCTACGAGCAGTACTTC